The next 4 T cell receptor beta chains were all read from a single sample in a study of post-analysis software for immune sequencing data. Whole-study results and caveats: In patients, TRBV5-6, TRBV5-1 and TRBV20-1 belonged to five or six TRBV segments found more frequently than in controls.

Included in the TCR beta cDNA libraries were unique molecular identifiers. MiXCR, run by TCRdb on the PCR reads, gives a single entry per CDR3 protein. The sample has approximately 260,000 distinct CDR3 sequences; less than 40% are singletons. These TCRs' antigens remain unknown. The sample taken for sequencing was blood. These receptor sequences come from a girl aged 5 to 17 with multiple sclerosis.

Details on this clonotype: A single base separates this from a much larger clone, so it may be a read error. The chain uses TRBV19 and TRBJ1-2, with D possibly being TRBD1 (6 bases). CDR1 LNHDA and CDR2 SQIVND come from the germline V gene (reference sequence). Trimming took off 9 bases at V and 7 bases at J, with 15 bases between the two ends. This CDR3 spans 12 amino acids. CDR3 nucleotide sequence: TGTGCCAGCACGACAGGAGGTCGTGGCTACACCTTC. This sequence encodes CASTTGGRGYTF.

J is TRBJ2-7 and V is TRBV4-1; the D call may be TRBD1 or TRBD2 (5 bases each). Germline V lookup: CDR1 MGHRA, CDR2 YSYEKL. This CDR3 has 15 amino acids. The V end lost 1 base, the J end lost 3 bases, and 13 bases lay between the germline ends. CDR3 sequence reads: CASSQAGLGDYEQYF. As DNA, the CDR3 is TGCGCCAGCAGCCAAGCGGGGCTGGGGGACTACGAGCAGTACTTC.

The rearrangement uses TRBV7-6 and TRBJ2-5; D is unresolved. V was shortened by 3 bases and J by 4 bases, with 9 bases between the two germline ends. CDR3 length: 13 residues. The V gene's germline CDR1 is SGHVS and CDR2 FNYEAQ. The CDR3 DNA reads TGTGCCAGCAGCTTGTTTAGCACAGAGACCCAGTACTTC. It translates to CASSLFSTETQYF.

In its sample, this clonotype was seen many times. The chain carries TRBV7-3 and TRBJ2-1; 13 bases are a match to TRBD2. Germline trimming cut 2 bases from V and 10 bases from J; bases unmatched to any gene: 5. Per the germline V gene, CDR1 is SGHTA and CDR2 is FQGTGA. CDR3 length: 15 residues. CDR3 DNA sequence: TGTGCCAGCAGCTTATTCAGGACTAGCGGGAGCGAGCAGTTCTTC. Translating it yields CASSLFRTSGSEQFF.